This T cell receptor (beta chain) was sequenced during a study of T cell responses to AZD1222 COVID-19 vaccine. Study outcomes and limitations: Recipients of AZD1222 seropositive at baseline numbered only 5 or 6. The donor cohort was predominantly white British with a female majority, and clonal diversity may have been underestimated. Reports say nearly half of spike-specific TCRs go after unmutated variant regions.

This CDR3 region has 16 residues. V lost 4 bases to trimming and J lost 7 bases; unmatched junction nucleotides: 8. Germline-derived CDR1 and CDR2 are MGHRA and YSYEKL. This clone showed up just once. The antigen remains undetermined. TCRdb's copy holds only in-frame clones and misses some; the assay was immunoSEQ multiplex PCR. Of 100,000 to 150,000 clones listed, 86% are singletons. This receptor was obtained from an adult in good health. This chain uses TRBV4-1 with TRBJ2-1, with 12 bases identical to TRBD2. The source material was peripheral blood, sampled on day 0 of AZD1222 vaccination. The CDR3 DNA is TGCGCCAGCAGCCCTAGGACTAGCGGGATGGAAAATGAGCAGTTCTTC. Protein product: CASSPRTSGMENEQFF.